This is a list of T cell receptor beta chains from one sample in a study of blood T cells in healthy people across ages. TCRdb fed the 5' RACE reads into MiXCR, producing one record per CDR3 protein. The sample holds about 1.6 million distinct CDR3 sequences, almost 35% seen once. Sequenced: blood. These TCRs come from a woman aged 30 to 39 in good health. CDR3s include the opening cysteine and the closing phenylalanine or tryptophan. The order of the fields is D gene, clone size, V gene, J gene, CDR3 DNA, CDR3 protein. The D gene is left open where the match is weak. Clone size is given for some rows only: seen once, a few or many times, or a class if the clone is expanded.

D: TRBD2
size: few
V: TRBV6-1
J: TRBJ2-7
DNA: TGTGCCAGCAGCAAGACTAGCGGCGGCGGGGCGCGGGGCGAGCAGTACTTC
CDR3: CASSKTSGGGARGEQYF

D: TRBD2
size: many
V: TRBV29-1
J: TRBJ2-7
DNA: TGCAGCGTTGAATCACAGGCGGGAGTCAACTACGAGCAGTACTTC
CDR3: CSVESQAGVNYEQYF

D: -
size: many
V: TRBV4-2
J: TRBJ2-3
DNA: TGTGCCAGCAGCCAAGTGGCGGGGTTTGGCACAGATACGCAGTATTTT
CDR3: CASSQVAGFGTDTQYF

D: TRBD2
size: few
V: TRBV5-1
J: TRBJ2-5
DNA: TGCGCCAGCAGCGCCGGGACTAGACCAGAGACCCAGTACTTC
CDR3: CASSAGTRPETQYF

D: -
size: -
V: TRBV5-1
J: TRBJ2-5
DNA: TGCGCCAGCAGTCCGGGGCCGGCTGTGGTCTACAATGAGCAGTACTTC
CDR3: CASSPGPAVVYNEQYF

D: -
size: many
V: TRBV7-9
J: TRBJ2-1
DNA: TGTGCCAGCAGCATGGGAGCCCGGGATGAGCAGTTCTTC
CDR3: CASSMGARDEQFF

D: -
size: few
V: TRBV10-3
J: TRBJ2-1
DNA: TGTGTCATCAGTGAGCTTACAGGGCACGAGCAGTTCTTC
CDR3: CVISELTGHEQFF

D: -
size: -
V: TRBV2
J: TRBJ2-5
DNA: TGTGCCAGCAGTGGGATGACGAATATCCAAGAGACCCAGTACTTC
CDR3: CASSGMTNIQETQYF

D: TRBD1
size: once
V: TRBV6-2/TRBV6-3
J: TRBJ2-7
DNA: TGTGCCGGCAGTCCCGGGACAGCAACCTACGAGCAGTACTTC
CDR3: CAGSPGTATYEQYF

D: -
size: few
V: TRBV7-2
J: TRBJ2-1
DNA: TGTGCCAGCAGCTTGGCCGCGTGGGACCATGAGCAGTTCTTC
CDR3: CASSLAAWDHEQFF

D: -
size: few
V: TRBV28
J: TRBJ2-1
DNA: TGTGCCAGCAGTTTCCTGGATGGGAGCTCCTACAATGAGCAGTTCTTC
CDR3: CASSFLDGSSYNEQFF

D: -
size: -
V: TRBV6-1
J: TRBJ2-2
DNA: TGTGCCAGCAGGAGCGGTAACACCGGGGAGCTGTTTTTT
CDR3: CASRSGNTGELFF

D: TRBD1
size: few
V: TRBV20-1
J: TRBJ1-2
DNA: TGCAGCCCTAGACAGGGGGTAGGCTACACCTTC
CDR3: CSPRQGVGYTF

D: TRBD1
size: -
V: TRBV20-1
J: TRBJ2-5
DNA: TGCAGTGCTGAAACCGGGACAGGGGTTTCGTTAGAGACCCAGTACTTC
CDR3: CSAETGTGVSLETQYF

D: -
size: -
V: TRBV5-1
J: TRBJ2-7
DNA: TGCGCCAGCAGCTTGGGGCAACCAGGGTACTACGAGCAGTACTTC
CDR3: CASSLGQPGYYEQYF

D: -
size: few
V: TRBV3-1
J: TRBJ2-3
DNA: TGTGCCAGCAGCCAAGATACCGCGGCGGATACGCAGTATTTT
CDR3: CASSQDTAADTQYF

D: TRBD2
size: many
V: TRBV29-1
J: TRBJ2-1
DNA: TGCAGCGTTGAGGCCCCAGGACTAGGCTACAATGAGCAGTTCTTC
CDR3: CSVEAPGLGYNEQFF

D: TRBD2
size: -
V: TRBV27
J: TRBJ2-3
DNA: TGTGCCAGCAGTCCGTCCGGGGGGGAAGTGACAGATACGCAGTATTTT
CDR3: CASSPSGGEVTDTQYF

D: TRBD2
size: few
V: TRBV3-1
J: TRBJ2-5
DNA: TGTGCCAGCAGCCAAGATCGGGGTAGCGGGGGCCCCGGGGAGACCCAGTACTTC
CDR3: CASSQDRGSGGPGETQYF

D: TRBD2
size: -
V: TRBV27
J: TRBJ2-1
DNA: TGTGCCAGCAGTTCCAGCGGGAGTAGGTACAATGAGCAGTTCTTC
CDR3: CASSSSGSRYNEQFF

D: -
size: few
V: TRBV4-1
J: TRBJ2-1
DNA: TGCGCCAGCAGCCAAGAAAGCGGCCCCCTGGGAAATGAGCAGTTCTTC
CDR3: CASSQESGPLGNEQFF

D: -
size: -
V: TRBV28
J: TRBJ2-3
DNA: TGTGCCAGCAGCCCTGGGCGGTCGGTAGATACGCAGTATTTT
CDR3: CASSPGRSVDTQYF

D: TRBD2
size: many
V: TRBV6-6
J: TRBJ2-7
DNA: TGTGCCAGCAGTTACTCGGGAGGGGTCGAGCAGTACTTC
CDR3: CASSYSGGVEQYF

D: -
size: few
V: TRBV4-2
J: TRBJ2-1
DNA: TGTGCCAGCAGCCAAGATACGGCGGCCTCCTACAATGAGCAGTTCTTC
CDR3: CASSQDTAASYNEQFF

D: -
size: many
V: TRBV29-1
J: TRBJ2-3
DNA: TGCAGCGTTGAGGCATCCACAGATACGCAGTATTTT
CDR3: CSVEASTDTQYF

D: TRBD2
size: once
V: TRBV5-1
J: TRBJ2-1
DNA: TGCGCCAGCAACCTAATACCCACCGGACTAGCGAGGAACAATGAGCAGTTCTTC
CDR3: CASNLIPTGLARNNEQFF

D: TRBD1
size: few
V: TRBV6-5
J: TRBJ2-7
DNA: TGTGCCAGCAGACAACCGGGACAGGGCCACGAGCAGTACTTC
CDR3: CASRQPGQGHEQYF

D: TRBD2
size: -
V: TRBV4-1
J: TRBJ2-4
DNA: TGCGCCAGCAGCCAAGGGCCAGACGGGACTATAGCCAAAAACATTCAGTACTTC
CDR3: CASSQGPDGTIAKNIQYF

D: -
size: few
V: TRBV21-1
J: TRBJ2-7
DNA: TGTGCCAGCAGCATCCAACAGGAAACCCCCTGGAGCTACGAGCAGTACTTC
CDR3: CASSIQQETPWSYEQYF

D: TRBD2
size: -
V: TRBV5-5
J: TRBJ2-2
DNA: TGTGCCAGCAGCTTGCGGCTAGCGGGGGTGAACACCGGGGAGCTGTTTTTT
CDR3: CASSLRLAGVNTGELFF

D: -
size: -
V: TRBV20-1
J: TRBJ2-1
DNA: TGCAGTGCGGAAGGTCGCAGCGGGTGGCACAATGAGCAGTTCTTC
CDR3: CSAEGRSGWHNEQFF

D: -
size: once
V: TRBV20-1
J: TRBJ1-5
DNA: TGCAGTGCTAGGGATTCCGAGCGTAGGGGCAATCAGCCCCAGCATTTT
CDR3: CSARDSERRGNQPQHF

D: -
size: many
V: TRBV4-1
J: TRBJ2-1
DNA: TGTGCCAGCAGCCAAGACGGGAGCTCCTACAATGAGCAGTTCTTC
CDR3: CASSQDGSSYNEQFF